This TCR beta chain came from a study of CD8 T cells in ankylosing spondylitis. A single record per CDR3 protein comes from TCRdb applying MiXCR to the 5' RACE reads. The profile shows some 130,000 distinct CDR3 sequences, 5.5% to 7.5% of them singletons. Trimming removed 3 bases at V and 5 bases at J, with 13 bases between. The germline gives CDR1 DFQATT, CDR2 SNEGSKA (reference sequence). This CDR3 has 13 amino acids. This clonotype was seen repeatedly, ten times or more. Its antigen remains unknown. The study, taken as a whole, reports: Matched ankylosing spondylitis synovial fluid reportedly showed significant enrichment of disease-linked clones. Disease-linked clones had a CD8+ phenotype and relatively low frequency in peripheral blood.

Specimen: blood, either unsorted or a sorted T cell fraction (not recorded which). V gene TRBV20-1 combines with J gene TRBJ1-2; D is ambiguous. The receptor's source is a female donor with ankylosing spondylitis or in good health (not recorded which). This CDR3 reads CSASPRIGYGYTF. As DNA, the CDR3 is TGCAGTGCTAGCCCCAGAATAGGGTATGGCTACACCTTC.